This paragraph covers one T cell receptor (beta chain) sequence. The antigen is undetermined. The data were obtained in a study of regulatory T cells in long-lasting Graves disease. Regarding the study as a whole: Persistent disease preferred TRBV28, TRBJ1-2 and TRBJ2-5; new disease, TRBV20-1 and TRBJ2-1. The study examined only peripheral blood, not thyroid tissue. Clonotypes that were public and shared totalled about 2,500 in persistent patients versus 900 to 1,000 in new patients.

According to the study, TCR beta libraries were built with iRepertoire HTBI primers and CDR3-region Arm-PCR. TCRdb re-called the multiplex PCR reads with MiXCR, one entry per CDR3 protein. The table has around 450,000 distinct CDR3 sequences, around a fifth seen once. Sample time point: persistent/refractory GD, antithyroid drugs over 5 years with positive TRAb. The TCR library used RNA extracted from PBMCs. J gave up 1 base and V 5 bases, and 12 bases lay outside the gene matches. CDR3 size: 19 residues. The sequences come from peripheral blood mononuclear cells (PBMCs), collected when the disease was refractory, from a patient treated with antithyroid drugs. The TCR was taken from a female donor with Graves disease. The chain joins TRBV12-3 or TRBV12-4 to TRBJ2-6, with 9 bases fitting TRBD1. CDR3 amino acids: CASSQPGTGPDSGANVLTF. CDR3 nucleotide sequence: TGTGCCAGCAGTCAGCCCGGGACAGGGCCCGATTCTGGGGCCAACGTCCTGACTTTC.